Listed below are T cell receptor beta chains from one sample, sequenced in a study of Ad26.COV2.S vaccination and SARS-CoV-2 variants. Measured with immunoSEQ multiplex PCR; TCRdb has only the in-frame clones, and not every one. The data contain more than 150,000 clones, around 90% of them singletons. The sample consisted of peripheral blood, taken after recovery from COVID-19. The receptors shown here come from a human donor who had recovered from COVID-19. The CDR3 runs from the conserved cysteine through the conserved F or W. The D gene is left open where the match is weak. Not all rows give a size; the values are once, few, many and, for expanded clones, a class.

D gene,V gene,J gene,clone size,CDR3 DNA,CDR3 protein
.,TRBV19,TRBJ1-2,.,TGTGCCAGTAGTATAGGACAGGAGGTCTACTATGGCTACACCTTC,CASSIGQEVYYGYTF
TRBD1,TRBV27,TRBJ1-3,.,TGTGCCAGCAGTCCCACAGGGGGCAGAAACACCATATATTTT,CASSPTGGRNTIYF
TRBD2,TRBV19,TRBJ2-3,.,TGTGCCAGTAGTTTCACCGGCGGGGGGGGAACAGATACGCAGTATTTT,CASSFTGGGGTDTQYF
.,TRBV5-1,TRBJ1-2,.,TGCGCCAGCAGCTTGTCAGCAGGTATTGGCTACACCTTC,CASSLSAGIGYTF
TRBD2,TRBV25-1,TRBJ2-7,.,TGTGCCAGCAAGGCCGGGAGGGGTCCCTACGAGCAGTACTTC,CASKAGRGPYEQYF
.,TRBV5-1,TRBJ2-2,once,TGCGCCAGCAGAACTCAACAAAACACCGGGGAGCTGTTTTTT,CASRTQQNTGELFF
.,TRBV11-2,TRBJ1-2,.,TGTGCCAGCAGCGCTACAGGGAACTATGGCTACACCTTC,CASSATGNYGYTF
.,TRBV28,TRBJ2-3,.,TGTGCCAGCAGTTTTTCGGGGGCAGGTGATACGCAGTATTTT,CASSFSGAGDTQYF
TRBD1,TRBV2,TRBJ2-7,.,TGTGCCAGCAGTATACAGGGGAAGTACGAGCAGTACTTC,CASSIQGKYEQYF
.,TRBV12-5,TRBJ1-1,few,TGTGCTAGTGGTTTGGTAGATTCGGCAGGGAGGGGCACTGAAGCTTTCTTT,CASGLVDSAGRGTEAFF
.,TRBV5-1,TRBJ2-3,few,TGCGCCAGCAGCTTGGCCGGCACAGATACGCAGTATTTT,CASSLAGTDTQYF
.,TRBV6-5,TRBJ2-7,.,TGTGCCAGCAGCGCCTCGGGGAGATCCTACGAGCAGTACTTC,CASSASGRSYEQYF
TRBD1,TRBV3-1/TRBV3-2,TRBJ2-3,.,TGTGCCAGCGGAAGCACAGGGGCTAGCACAGATACGCAGTATTTT,CASGSTGASTDTQYF
.,TRBV27,TRBJ2-7,.,TGTGCCAGCAGTTTCGGACATAGCTACGAGCAGTACTTC,CASSFGHSYEQYF
.,TRBV27,TRBJ2-5,.,TGTGCCAGCAGGGACAGACAAGAGACCCAGTACTTC,CASRDRQETQYF
.,TRBV7-8,TRBJ1-4,.,TGTGCCAGCAGACCCACCGTTGGGGGGGCGAGTGAAAAACTGTTTTTT,CASRPTVGGASEKLFF
TRBD2,TRBV7-9,TRBJ2-1,.,TGTGCCAGCAGCGCCTCGCAAATAGCGGGAGGGCCGCGCAATGAGCAGTTCTTC,CASSASQIAGGPRNEQFF
.,TRBV7-2,TRBJ2-7,.,TGTGCCAGCAGCCCGATAGGGGTCAGCTACGAGCAGTACTTC,CASSPIGVSYEQYF
TRBD2,TRBV2,TRBJ2-1,.,TGTGCCAGCAGTGAAGTCCTAGCGGATGAGCAGTTCTTC,CASSEVLADEQFF
TRBD2,TRBV6-5,TRBJ2-5,.,TGTGCCAGCAGAGCAGTAGCGGGAGGGCCCGAGACCCAGTACTTC,CASRAVAGGPETQYF
.,TRBV6-5,TRBJ2-5,.,TGTGCCAGCAGTTACCAACAGGGAGGGTGGGAGACCCAGTACTTC,CASSYQQGGWETQYF
.,TRBV24-1,TRBJ1-6,once,TGTGCTAATACGGCCCTCCACTTT,CANTALHF
.,TRBV9,TRBJ1-3,.,TGTGCCAGCAGGGAGACGTTGTCTGGAAACACCATATATTTT,CASRETLSGNTIYF
.,TRBV6-4,TRBJ1-5,once,TGTGCCAGCAGTGAAGGCAGGGATTTAAGCAATCAGCCCCAGCATTTT,CASSEGRDLSNQPQHF
.,TRBV4-1,TRBJ2-7,.,TGCGCCAGCAGCCAAGATCCAGGCGTCCGTGAAGAGCAGTACTTC,CASSQDPGVREEQYF
TRBD1,TRBV7-8,TRBJ1-2,.,TGTGCCAGCAGCCCCAACCGGGACAGGAGGACCATCCCTAACTATGGCTACACCTTC,CASSPNRDRRTIPNYGYTF
TRBD2,TRBV11-2,TRBJ2-1,.,TGTGCCAGCAGCTTTGGACTAGCGGGAGACAATGAGCAGTTCTTC,CASSFGLAGDNEQFF
TRBD2,TRBV7-7,TRBJ2-7,.,TGTGCCAGCAGCTTAGTGGGGGGGGGATCCCAGGGCGAGCAGTACTTC,CASSLVGGGSQGEQYF
TRBD2,TRBV27,TRBJ2-2,once,TGTGCCAGCAGTCCTTCTAAACTAGCGGGTGGGACCGGGGAGCTGTTTTTT,CASSPSKLAGGTGELFF
TRBD2,TRBV24-1,TRBJ2-3,.,TGTGCCACCAGTGATTTGCAACTAGCGGGGCGGGCAGATACGCAGTATTTT,CATSDLQLAGRADTQYF
.,TRBV7-9,TRBJ2-1,many,TGTGCCAGCAGCTTAGCCGGGGACTACAATGAGCAGTTCTTC,CASSLAGDYNEQFF
TRBD1,TRBV2,TRBJ2-7,.,TGTGCCAGCAGTGGAGAGGGGGCTTTTGAGCAGTACTTC,CASSGEGAFEQYF
TRBD1,TRBV10-3,TRBJ1-6,.,TGTGCCATCAGTGAGTTGGGCCACTCAGGGGGAAGTTCACCCCTCCACTTT,CAISELGHSGGSSPLHF
.,TRBV28,TRBJ1-3,.,TGTGCCAGCAGACCCCCGAGCCCCAGAGGAGGAAACACCATATATTTT,CASRPPSPRGGNTIYF
.,TRBV10-3,TRBJ2-5,.,TGTGCCATCAGTGAGGGGGGGCTAGCGGAAGAGACCCAGTACTTC,CAISEGGLAEETQYF
.,TRBV20-1,TRBJ2-7,.,TGCAGTGCTTACGACAGCTACGAGCAGTACTTC,CSAYDSYEQYF
TRBD1,TRBV28,TRBJ1-2,.,TGTGCCAGCAGTACGACAGGGGGCGAGGGAGGCTACACCTTC,CASSTTGGEGGYTF
.,TRBV3-1/TRBV3-2,TRBJ2-5,.,TGTGCCAGCAGCCCGTTAGCCCGGACAGAGCAAGAGACCCAGTACTTC,CASSPLARTEQETQYF
TRBD2,TRBV20-1,TRBJ2-1,.,TGCAGTGCTAGTGCAGCGGGGGGGCCCTACAATGAGCAGTTCTTC,CSASAAGGPYNEQFF
.,TRBV5-1,TRBJ1-2,once,TGCGCCAGCACCTCCGGGGGGACCCAAGGAGGTGGCTACACCTTC,CASTSGGTQGGGYTF
.,TRBV5-1,TRBJ1-1,.,TGCGCCAGCAGCTTGGAGGGAGGAAAGACTGAAGCTTTCTTT,CASSLEGGKTEAFF